Listed below are T cell receptor beta chains from one sample, sequenced in a study of low-dose radiotherapy and immunotherapy resistance in tumors. TCRdb re-derived calls from the reads in MiXCR, one entry per CDR3 protein. The sample holds about 71,000 distinct CDR3 sequences, around 29% seen once. The sequenced sample was PBMCs, obtained before treatment. Every receptor here comes from a female donor with ovarian cancer. Each CDR3 is given with its conserved first and last residue. D genes are given only for firm matches. Only part of the rows carry a size: once, few, many, or a class if the clone is expanded.

V gene	clone size	D gene	J gene	CDR3 protein	CDR3 DNA
TRBV2	many	TRBD1	TRBJ2-7	CASSGTDYYYYF	TGTGCCAGCAGCGGGACAGACTATTACTACTATTTC
TRBV28	many	NA	TRBJ2-4	CASSFGHSFQYF	TGTGCCAGCAGTTTTGGGCACTCCTTTCAGTACTTC
TRBV30	many	NA	TRBJ2-1	CAWSHRAPRGNEQFF	TGTGCCTGGAGCCACCGGGCCCCACGGGGCAATGAGCAGTTCTTC
TRBV5-1	NA	TRBD2	TRBJ2-1	CASAGLADNEQFF	TGCGCCAGCGCGGGACTAGCGGACAATGAGCAGTTCTTC
TRBV7-3	many	TRBD1	TRBJ2-2	CASRFTDRGGFWSTGELFF	TGTGCCAGCAGGTTTACGGACAGGGGAGGTTTTTGGTCCACCGGGGAGCTGTTTTTT
TRBV6-8	many	NA	TRBJ1-5	CASSTRPSNQPQHF	TGTGCCAGCAGTACCCGACCGAGCAATCAGCCCCAGCATTTT
TRBV3-1	many	NA	TRBJ2-2	CASSQGQGTNTGELFF	TGTGCCAGCAGCCAAGGGCAAGGGACGAACACCGGGGAGCTGTTTTTT
TRBV12-3/TRBV12-4	many	TRBD1	TRBJ2-3	CASSHTFGARQGRTDTQYF	TGTGCCAGCAGTCACACCTTTGGTGCCCGACAGGGTAGAACAGATACGCAGTATTTT
TRBV4-3	many	NA	TRBJ1-1	CASSQERTGRGTEAFF	TGCGCCAGCAGTCAAGAGAGAACGGGCCGGGGAACTGAAGCTTTCTTT
TRBV6-1	NA	NA	TRBJ1-5	CASTGTRSNQPQHF	TGTGCCAGCACCGGGACACGAAGCAATCAGCCCCAGCATTTT
TRBV28	NA	NA	TRBJ2-7	CASSLGGDSTYEQYF	TGTGCCAGCAGTTTGGGGGGCGACTCCACCTACGAGCAGTACTTC
TRBV4-1	NA	NA	TRBJ2-6	CASSQEGGTRGLGGANVLTF	TGCGCCAGCAGCCAAGAGGGAGGGACAAGGGGGCTGGGGGGGGCCAACGTCCTGACTTTC
TRBV6-2/TRBV6-3	NA	NA	TRBJ2-1	CASRPDPASSYNEQFF	TGTGCCAGCAGGCCCGACCCTGCGAGCTCCTACAATGAGCAGTTCTTC
TRBV7-8	once	TRBD1	TRBJ2-7	CASSFSGTGKQYF	TGTGCCAGCAGCTTCTCCGGGACAGGGAAGCAGTACTTC
TRBV20-1	NA	NA	TRBJ1-1	CSAREGGENTEAFF	TGCAGTGCTAGAGAGGGGGGGGAGAACACTGAAGCTTTCTTT
TRBV9	many	TRBD2	TRBJ2-3	CASSVDGLAGGHGDTQYF	TGTGCCAGCAGCGTAGATGGACTAGCGGGGGGGCATGGAGATACGCAGTATTTT
TRBV7-9	NA	TRBD2	TRBJ2-3	CASREGPSGGPDTQYF	TGTGCCAGCAGAGAAGGGCCTAGCGGGGGGCCAGATACGCAGTATTTT
TRBV9	NA	NA	TRBJ1-6	CASSVGTGYNSPLHF	TGTGCCAGCAGCGTCGGGACGGGGTATAATTCACCCCTCCACTTT
TRBV5-5	NA	TRBD1	TRBJ1-1	CASSLRAEAAGGLRNTEAFF	TGTGCCAGCAGCTTGAGGGCCGAAGCAGCAGGGGGCTTGCGGAACACTGAAGCTTTCTTT
TRBV20-1	many	NA	TRBJ2-7	CSDQGYEQYF	TGCAGTGACCAGGGCTACGAGCAGTACTTC
TRBV7-2	many	TRBD2	TRBJ2-7	CASSKIAGDRGEQYF	TGTGCCAGCAGCAAAATAGCGGGAGACCGCGGCGAGCAGTACTTC
TRBV5-1	many	NA	TRBJ2-5	CASSLMGIGGQETQYF	TGCGCCAGCAGCTTGATGGGGATCGGGGGCCAAGAGACCCAGTACTTC
TRBV6-4	many	TRBD2	TRBJ2-1	CASSKGLAGGSSYNEQFF	TGTGCCAGCAGCAAAGGACTAGCGGGAGGGAGCTCCTACAATGAGCAGTTCTTC
TRBV28	many	NA	TRBJ1-5	CASRRDRTGNQPQHF	TGTGCCAGCAGACGTGACAGGACTGGCAATCAGCCCCAGCATTTT
TRBV7-3	NA	TRBD2	TRBJ2-1	CASSFLAGHNEQFF	TGTGCCAGCAGCTTCCTAGCGGGGCACAATGAGCAGTTCTTC
TRBV6-2/TRBV6-3	few	TRBD1	TRBJ2-1	CASNLDRDGYNEQFF	TGTGCCAGCAACCTAGACAGGGACGGATACAATGAGCAGTTCTTC
TRBV12-3/TRBV12-4	many	TRBD1	TRBJ2-2	CASQKGGQGYDTGELFF	TGTGCCAGCCAAAAGGGCGGACAGGGTTATGACACCGGGGAGCTGTTTTTT
TRBV9	many	NA	TRBJ2-7	CASSVETFTEQYF	TGTGCCAGCAGCGTAGAGACATTTACCGAGCAGTACTTC
TRBV29-1	NA	NA	TRBJ2-1	CSVGAGGGNEQFF	TGCAGCGTTGGGGCAGGGGGGGGCAATGAGCAGTTCTTC
TRBV28	few	NA	TRBJ2-7	CASTPPAGPGNEQYF	TGTGCCAGCACTCCACCCGCAGGCCCTGGAAACGAGCAGTACTTC
TRBV9	many	NA	TRBJ2-7	CASSVGDHHSLDEQYF	TGTGCCAGCAGCGTAGGTGACCACCATTCTCTGGACGAGCAGTACTTC
TRBV28	NA	NA	TRBJ2-2	CASSLFAGGRTGELFFF	NA
TRBV7-6	many	NA	TRBJ2-3	CASSSPIGHLSTDTQYF	TGTGCCAGCAGCTCGCCGATCGGACATTTGAGCACAGATACGCAGTATTTT
TRBV28	NA	NA	TRBJ1-2	CASGRTDHTNYGYTF	TGTGCCAGCGGACGGACAGACCATACTAACTATGGCTACACCTTC
TRBV9	many	NA	TRBJ2-1	CASSVEGGYGEQFF	TGTGCCAGCAGCGTAGAGGGGGGGTATGGGGAGCAGTTCTTC
TRBV29-1	once	TRBD1	TRBJ1-1	CSAGQDSYTEAFF	TGCAGCGCCGGACAGGACAGTTACACTGAAGCTTTCTTT
TRBV12-3/TRBV12-4	many	NA	TRBJ1-2	CASSAGGWGYTF	TGTGCCAGCAGCGCCGGAGGGTGGGGCTACACCTTC
TRBV2	many	TRBD2	TRBJ2-1	CASLPGGPNEQFF	TGTGCCAGCTTGCCGGGGGGGCCCAATGAGCAGTTCTTC
TRBV3-1	NA	NA	TRBJ2-1	CASSQASANNEQFF	TGTGCCAGCAGCCAAGCCAGCGCTAACAATGAGCAGTTCTTC